This T cell receptor beta chain was captured by sequencing in a study of early T cells in non-severe SARS-CoV-2 infection. Overall study context: RNA in bulk from unsorted whole blood was sequenced, and chains were unpaired. Study conclusions and caveats: Missing private and CD4 specificities, VDJdb matching favored anti-spike CD8 responses.

Germline V gives CDR1 MNHNS, CDR2 SASEGT. J gave up 8 bases and V 5 bases, and 8 bases lay outside the gene matches. CDR3 length: 13 residues. Attachment of unique molecular identifiers was made to individual cDNA molecules. TCRdb re-derived calls from the 5' RACE reads in MiXCR, one entry per CDR3 protein. The repertoire holds about 40,000 distinct CDR3 sequences, over 4% seen once, with less than 6% in the top ten. This clonotype was seen only a few times. Its antigen is as yet unknown. This sequence was found in an adult who was a healthcare worker with PCR-confirmed SARS-CoV-2 infection or an uninfected control (not recorded which). The chain uses TRBV6-1 and TRBJ1-1, with TRBD1 matching over 7 bases. The specimen sequenced was whole blood. The CDR3 is CASSIWGQKEAFF. In nucleotides, the CDR3 is TGTGCCAGCAGTATCTGGGGACAGAAAGAAGCTTTCTTT.